Given below is one TCR beta chain in context. The table came from immunoSEQ multiplex PCR; TCRdb's copy has only in-frame clones and leaves some out. The sample has 72,000 or so clones; 86% are singletons. The data stem from a study of blood T cell repertoires in COVID-19. On the study more broadly: Samples of COVID-19 (acute and convalescent) were obtained from the United States, Italy and Spain.

Per germline, CDR1 SGHRS and CDR2 YFSETQ. Trimming pared 2 bases from V and 5 bases from J, leaving 16 bases between. The CDR3 extends over 15 amino acids. This rearrangement joins TRBV5-1 to TRBJ2-5; maybe TRBD2 (7 bases). This TCR derives from a woman in her fifties or sixties with acute or convalescent COVID-19. Sequenced material: peripheral blood. The CDR3 nucleotides are TGCGCCAGCAGCTTTAGCCGGGGGGCGACGGAGACCCAGTACTTC. It is translated as CASSFSRGATETQYF.